Below, one T cell receptor beta chain is given with its context. Its cognate antigen is unknown. The data are from a study of naive CD8 T cells in extremely preterm neonates. At the level of the study: Adult ages are 25-50 years in the abstract, 20-50 in methods.

The study, taken as a whole, reports: Preterm CDR3s were shorter than older groups', with fewer N additions and less trimming. CDR3 nucleotide sharing was 2.5% to 3.5% in preterm, about 0.4% term, 0.03% children, over 0.0085% adults.

The data were produced by immunoSEQ multiplex PCR, yet TCRdb's version contains in-frame clones alone and is incomplete. The top ten clones hold roughly 1.2% of a sample with approximately 6,500 clones, about 98% of them seen once. Sequenced: naive CD8+ T cells from blood. The receptor was derived from a human donor in good health.

CDR3 sequence (DNA): TGTGCCAGCAGCGTAGGCGGGGGCAATCAGCCCCAGCATTTT. Its protein is CASSVGGGNQPQHF. The chain combines TRBV9 with TRBJ1-5; D is undetermined. The CDR3 runs 14 residues. V lost 0 bases and J lost 2, with 6 bases in between. CDR1 is SGDLS, CDR2 YYNGEE, per germline.